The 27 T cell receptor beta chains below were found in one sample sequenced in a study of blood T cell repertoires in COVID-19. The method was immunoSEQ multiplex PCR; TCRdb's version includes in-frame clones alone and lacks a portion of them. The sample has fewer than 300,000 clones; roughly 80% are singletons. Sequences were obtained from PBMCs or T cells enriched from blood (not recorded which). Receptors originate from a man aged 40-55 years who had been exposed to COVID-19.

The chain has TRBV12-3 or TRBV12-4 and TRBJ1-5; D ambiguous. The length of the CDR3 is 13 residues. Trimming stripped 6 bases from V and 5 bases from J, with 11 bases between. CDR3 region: CASSPLRDQPQHF. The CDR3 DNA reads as TGTGCCAGCAGCCCCCTCCGGGATCAGCCCCAGCATTTT.

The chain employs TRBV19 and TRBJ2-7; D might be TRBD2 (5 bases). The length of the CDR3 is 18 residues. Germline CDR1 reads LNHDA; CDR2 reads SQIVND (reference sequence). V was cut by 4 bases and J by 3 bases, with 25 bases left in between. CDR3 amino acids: CASSTQNTNGRRNYEQYF. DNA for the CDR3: TGTGCCAGTAGTACACAAAACACCAACGGACGGAGGAACTACGAGCAGTACTTC. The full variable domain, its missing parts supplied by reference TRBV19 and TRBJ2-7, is DGGITQSPKYLFRKEGQNVTLSCEQNLNHDAMYWYRQDPGQGLRLIYYSQIVNDFQKGDIAEGYSVSREKKESFPLTVTSAQKNPTAFYLCASSTQNTNGRRNYEQYFGPGTRLTVT.

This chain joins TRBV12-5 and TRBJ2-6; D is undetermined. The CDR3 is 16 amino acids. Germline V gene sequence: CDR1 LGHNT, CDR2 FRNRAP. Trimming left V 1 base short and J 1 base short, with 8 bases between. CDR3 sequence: CASGLGHQSGANVLTF. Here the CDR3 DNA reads TGTGCTAGTGGTTTGGGGCACCAATCTGGGGCCAACGTCCTGACTTTC.

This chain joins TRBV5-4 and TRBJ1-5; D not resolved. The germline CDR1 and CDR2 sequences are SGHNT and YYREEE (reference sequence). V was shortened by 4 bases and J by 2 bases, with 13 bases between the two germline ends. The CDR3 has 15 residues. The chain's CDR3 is CASSGEGRGNQPQHF. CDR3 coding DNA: TGTGCCAGCAGCGGCGAGGGTAGGGGCAATCAGCCCCAGCATTTT.

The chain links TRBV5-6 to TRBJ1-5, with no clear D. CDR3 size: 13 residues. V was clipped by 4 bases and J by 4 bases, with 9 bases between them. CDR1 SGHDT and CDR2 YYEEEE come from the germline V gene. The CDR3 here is CASSRASNQPQHF. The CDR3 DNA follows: TGTGCCAGCAGCCGAGCGTCGAATCAGCCCCAGCATTTT. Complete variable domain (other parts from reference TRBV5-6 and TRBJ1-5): DAGVTQSPTHLIKTRGQQVTLRCSPKSGHDTVSWYQQALGQGPQFIFQYYEEEERQRGNFPDRFSGHQFPNYSSELNVNALLLGDSALYLCASSRASNQPQHFGDGTRLSIL.

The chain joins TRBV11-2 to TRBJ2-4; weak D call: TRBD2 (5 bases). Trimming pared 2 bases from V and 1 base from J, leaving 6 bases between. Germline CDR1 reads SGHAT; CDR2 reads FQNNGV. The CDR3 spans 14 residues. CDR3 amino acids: CASSLQRAKNIQYF. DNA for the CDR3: TGTGCCAGCAGCTTACAGCGGGCCAAAAACATTCAGTACTTC. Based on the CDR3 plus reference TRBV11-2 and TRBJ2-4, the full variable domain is EAGVAQSPRYKIIEKRQSVAFWCNPISGHATLYWYQQILGQGPKLLIQFQNNGVVDDSQLPKDRFSAERLKGVDSTLKIQPAKLEDSAVYLCASSLQRAKNIQYFGAGTRLSVL.

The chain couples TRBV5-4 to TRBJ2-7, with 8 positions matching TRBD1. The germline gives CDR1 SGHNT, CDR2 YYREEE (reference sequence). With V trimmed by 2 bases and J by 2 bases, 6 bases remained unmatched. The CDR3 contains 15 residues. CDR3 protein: CASSLGGQATYEQYF. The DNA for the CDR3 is TGTGCCAGCAGCTTAGGGGGACAGGCCACCTACGAGCAGTACTTC. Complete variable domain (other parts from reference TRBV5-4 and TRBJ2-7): ETGVTQSPTHLIKTRGQQVTLRCSSQSGHNTVSWYQQALGQGPQFIFQYYREEENGRGNFPPRFSGLQFPNYSSELNVNALELDDSALYLCASSLGGQATYEQYFGPGTRLTVT.

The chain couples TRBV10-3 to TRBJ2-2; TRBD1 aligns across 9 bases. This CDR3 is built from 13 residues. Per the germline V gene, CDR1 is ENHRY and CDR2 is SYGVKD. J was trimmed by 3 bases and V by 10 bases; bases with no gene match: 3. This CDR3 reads CATRDRDTGELFF. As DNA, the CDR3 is TGTGCCACCCGGGACAGGGACACCGGGGAGCTGTTTTTT.

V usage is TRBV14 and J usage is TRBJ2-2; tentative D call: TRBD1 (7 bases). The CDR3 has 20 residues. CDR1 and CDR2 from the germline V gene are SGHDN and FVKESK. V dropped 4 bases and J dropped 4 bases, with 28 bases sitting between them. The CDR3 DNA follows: TGTGCCAGCAGCCCGCGTGTGAGGCAGGGGGGCCTTCCCTTCACCGGGGAGCTGTTTTTT. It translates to CASSPRVRQGGLPFTGELFF. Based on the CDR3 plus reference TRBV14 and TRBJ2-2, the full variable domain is EAGVTQFPSHSVIEKGQTVTLRCDPISGHDNLYWYRRVMGKEIKFLLHFVKESKQDESGMPNNRFLAERTGGTYSTLKVQPAELEDSGVYFCASSPRVRQGGLPFTGELFFGEGSRLTVL.

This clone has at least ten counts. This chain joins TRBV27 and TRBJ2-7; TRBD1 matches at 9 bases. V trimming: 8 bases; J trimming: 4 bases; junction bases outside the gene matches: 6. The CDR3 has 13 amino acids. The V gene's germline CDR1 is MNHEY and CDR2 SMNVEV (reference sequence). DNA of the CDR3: TGTGCCAGCGCCGGGACAGGGACATACGAGCAGTACTTC. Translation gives CASAGTGTYEQYF.

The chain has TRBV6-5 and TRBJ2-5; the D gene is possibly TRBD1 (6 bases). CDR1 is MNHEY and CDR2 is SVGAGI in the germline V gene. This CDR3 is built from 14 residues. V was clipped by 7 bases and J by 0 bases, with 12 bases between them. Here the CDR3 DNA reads TGTGCCAGCAACCCACAGGGATACCAAGAGACCCAGTACTTC. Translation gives CASNPQGYQETQYF.

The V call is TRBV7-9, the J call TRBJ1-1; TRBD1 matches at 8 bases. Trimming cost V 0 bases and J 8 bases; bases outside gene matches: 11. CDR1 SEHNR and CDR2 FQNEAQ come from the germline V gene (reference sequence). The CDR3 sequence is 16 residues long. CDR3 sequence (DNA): TGTGCCAGCAGCTTAGCTGGGACAGGTAGGAGGGGAGAAGCTTTCTTT. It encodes CASSLAGTGRRGEAFF.

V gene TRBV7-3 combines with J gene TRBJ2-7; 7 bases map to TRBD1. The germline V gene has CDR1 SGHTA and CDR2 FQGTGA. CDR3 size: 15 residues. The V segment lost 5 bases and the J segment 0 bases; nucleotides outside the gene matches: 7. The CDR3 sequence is CASSPTGTVSYEQYF. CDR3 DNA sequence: TGTGCCAGCAGCCCGACGGGGACAGTCTCCTACGAGCAGTACTTC.

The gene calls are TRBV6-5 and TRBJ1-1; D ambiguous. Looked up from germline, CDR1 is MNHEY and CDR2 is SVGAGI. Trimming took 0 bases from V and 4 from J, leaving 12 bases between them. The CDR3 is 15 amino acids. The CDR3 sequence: CASSYSGQFSTEAFF. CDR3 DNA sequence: TGTGCCAGCAGTTACTCTGGTCAGTTTTCCACTGAAGCTTTCTTT.

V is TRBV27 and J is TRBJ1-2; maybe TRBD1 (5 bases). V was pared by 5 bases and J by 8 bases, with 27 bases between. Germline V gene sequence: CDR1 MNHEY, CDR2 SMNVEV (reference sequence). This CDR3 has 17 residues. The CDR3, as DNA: TGTGCCAGCAGTCCCCGGGGGGGGTTCCTATGGAACCGGGGCTACACCTTC. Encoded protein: CASSPRGGFLWNRGYTF.

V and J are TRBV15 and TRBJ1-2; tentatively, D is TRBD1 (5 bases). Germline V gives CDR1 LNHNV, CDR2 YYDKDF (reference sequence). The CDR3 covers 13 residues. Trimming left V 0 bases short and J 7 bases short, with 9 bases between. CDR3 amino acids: CATSRDRVLGYTF. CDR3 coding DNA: TGTGCCACCAGCAGAGACAGGGTTCTTGGCTACACCTTC.

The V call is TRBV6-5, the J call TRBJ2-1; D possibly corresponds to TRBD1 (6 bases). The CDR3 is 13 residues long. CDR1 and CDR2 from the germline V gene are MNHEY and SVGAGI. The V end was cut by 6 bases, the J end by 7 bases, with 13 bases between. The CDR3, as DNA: TGTGCCAGCAGGCTACACACAGGGAATGAGCAGTTCTTC. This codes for CASRLHTGNEQFF.

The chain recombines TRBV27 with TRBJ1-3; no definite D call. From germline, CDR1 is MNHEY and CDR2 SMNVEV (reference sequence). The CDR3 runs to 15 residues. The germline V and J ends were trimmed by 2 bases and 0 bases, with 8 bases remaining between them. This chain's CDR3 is CASSLRWSSGNTIYF. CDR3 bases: TGTGCCAGCAGTTTAAGATGGAGCTCTGGAAACACCATATATTTT.

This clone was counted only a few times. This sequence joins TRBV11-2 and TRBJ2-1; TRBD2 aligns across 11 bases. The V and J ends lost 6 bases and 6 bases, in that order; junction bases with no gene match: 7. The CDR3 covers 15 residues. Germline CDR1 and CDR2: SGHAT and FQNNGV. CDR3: CASRQQGTSGNEQFF. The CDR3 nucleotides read TGTGCCAGCAGGCAACAGGGGACTAGCGGCAATGAGCAGTTCTTC. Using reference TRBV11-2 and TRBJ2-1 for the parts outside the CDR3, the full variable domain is EAGVAQSPRYKIIEKRQSVAFWCNPISGHATLYWYQQILGQGPKLLIQFQNNGVVDDSQLPKDRFSAERLKGVDSTLKIQPAKLEDSAVYLCASRQQGTSGNEQFFGPGTRLTVL.

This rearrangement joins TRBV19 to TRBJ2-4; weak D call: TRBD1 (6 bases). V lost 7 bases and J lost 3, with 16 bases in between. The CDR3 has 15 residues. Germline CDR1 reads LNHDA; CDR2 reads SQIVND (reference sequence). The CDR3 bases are TGTGCCAGTATATCAAACAGGGAAGGCAAAAACATTCAGTACTTC. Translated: CASISNREGKNIQYF.

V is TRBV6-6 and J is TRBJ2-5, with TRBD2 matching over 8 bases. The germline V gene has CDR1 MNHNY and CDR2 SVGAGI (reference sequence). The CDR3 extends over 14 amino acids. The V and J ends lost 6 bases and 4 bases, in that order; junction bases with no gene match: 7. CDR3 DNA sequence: TGTGCCAGCAGGCCCGGGGGGGCGGGAGAGACCCAGTACTTC. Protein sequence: CASRPGGAGETQYF.

CDR3 nucleotide sequence: TGTGCCACCAGCAGAGATATGGCGCGGTCCTATGGCTACACCTTC. Protein sequence: CATSRDMARSYGYTF. V is TRBV15 and J is TRBJ1-2; D is ambiguous. Germline CDR1 LNHNV, CDR2 YYDKDF (reference sequence). Trimming cost V 0 bases and J 4 bases, with 12 bases left between them. The CDR3 runs 15 residues. The whole variable domain, filled in from reference TRBV15 and TRBJ1-2, reads DAMVIQNPRYQVTQFGKPVTLSCSQTLNHNVMYWYQQKSSQAPKLLFHYYDKDFNNEADTPDNFQSRRPNTSFCFLDIRSPGLGDTAMYLCATSRDMARSYGYTFGSGTRLTVV.

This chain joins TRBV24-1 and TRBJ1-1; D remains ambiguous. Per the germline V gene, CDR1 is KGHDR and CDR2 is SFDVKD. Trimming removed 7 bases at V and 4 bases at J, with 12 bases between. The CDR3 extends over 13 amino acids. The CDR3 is CATRGRDGTEAFF. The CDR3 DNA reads TGTGCCACCAGAGGGCGGGATGGCACTGAAGCTTTCTTT.

The CDR3 DNA follows: TGTGCCAGCAGCCCACTGCGGGACCGGTTCTCCTACGAGCAGTACTTC. This sequence encodes CASSPLRDRFSYEQYF. V usage is TRBV5-8 and J usage is TRBJ2-7, with a tentative D call TRBD2 (6 bases). Germline V gene lookup returns CDR1 SGHTS and CDR2 YDEGEE. The CDR3 contains 16 residues. Trimming took 4 bases from V and 0 from J, leaving 17 bases between them. Using reference TRBV5-8 and TRBJ2-7 for the parts outside the CDR3, the full variable domain is EAGVTQSPTHLIKTRGQQATLRCSPISGHTSVYWYQQALGLGLQFLLWYDEGEERNRGNFPPRFSGRQFPNYSSELNVNALELEDSALYLCASSPLRDRFSYEQYFGPGTRLTVT.

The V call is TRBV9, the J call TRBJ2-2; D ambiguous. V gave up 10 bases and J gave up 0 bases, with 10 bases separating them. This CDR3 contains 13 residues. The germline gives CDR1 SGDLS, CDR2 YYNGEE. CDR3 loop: CASRRSNTGELFF. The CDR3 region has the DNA TGTGCCTCCCGTCGGTCGAACACCGGGGAGCTGTTTTTT.

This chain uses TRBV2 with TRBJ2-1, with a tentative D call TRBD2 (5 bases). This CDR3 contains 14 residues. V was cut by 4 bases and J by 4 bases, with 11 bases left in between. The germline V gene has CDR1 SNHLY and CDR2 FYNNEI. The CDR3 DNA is TGTGCCAGCAGTGTACTAGTTGGATACAATGAGCAGTTCTTC. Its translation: CASSVLVGYNEQFF. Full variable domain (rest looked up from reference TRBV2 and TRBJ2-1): EPEVTQTPSHQVTQMGQEVILRCVPISNHLYFYWYRQILGQKVEFLVSFYNNEISEKSEIFDDQFSVERPDGSNFTLKIRSTKLEDSAMYFCASSVLVGYNEQFFGPGTRLTVL.

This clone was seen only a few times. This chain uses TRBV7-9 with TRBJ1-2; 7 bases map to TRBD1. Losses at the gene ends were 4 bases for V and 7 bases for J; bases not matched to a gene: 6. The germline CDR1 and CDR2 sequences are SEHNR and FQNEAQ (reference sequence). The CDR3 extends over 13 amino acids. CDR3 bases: TGTGCCAGCAGCTCACAGGGGCGGGGTGGCTACACCTTC. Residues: CASSSQGRGGYTF.